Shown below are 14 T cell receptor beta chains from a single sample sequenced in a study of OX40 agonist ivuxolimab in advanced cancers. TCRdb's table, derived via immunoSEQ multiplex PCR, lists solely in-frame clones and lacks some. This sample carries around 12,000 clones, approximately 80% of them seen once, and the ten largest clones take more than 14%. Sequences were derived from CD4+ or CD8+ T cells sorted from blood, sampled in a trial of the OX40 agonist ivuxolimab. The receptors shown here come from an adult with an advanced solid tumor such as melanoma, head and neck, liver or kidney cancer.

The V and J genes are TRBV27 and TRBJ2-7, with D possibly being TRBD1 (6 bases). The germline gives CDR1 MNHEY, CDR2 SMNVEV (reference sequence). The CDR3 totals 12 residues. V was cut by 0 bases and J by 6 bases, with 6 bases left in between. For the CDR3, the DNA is TGTGCCAGCAGTTTATCGGGGGCCGAGCAGTACTTC. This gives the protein CASSLSGAEQYF.

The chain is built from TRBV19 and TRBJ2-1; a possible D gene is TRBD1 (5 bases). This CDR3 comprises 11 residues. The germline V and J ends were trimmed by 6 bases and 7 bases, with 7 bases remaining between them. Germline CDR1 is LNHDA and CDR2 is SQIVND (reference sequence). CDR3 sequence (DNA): TGTGCCAGTAGGAAGGGGAATGAGCAGTTCTTC. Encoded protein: CASRKGNEQFF.

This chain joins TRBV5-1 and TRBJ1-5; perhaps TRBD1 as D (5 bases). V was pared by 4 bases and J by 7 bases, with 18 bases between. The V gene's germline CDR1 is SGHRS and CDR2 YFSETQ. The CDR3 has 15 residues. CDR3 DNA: TGCGCCAGCAGCCTGGGGCCAGTAGGGAACCAGCCCCAGCATTTT. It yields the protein CASSLGPVGNQPQHF.

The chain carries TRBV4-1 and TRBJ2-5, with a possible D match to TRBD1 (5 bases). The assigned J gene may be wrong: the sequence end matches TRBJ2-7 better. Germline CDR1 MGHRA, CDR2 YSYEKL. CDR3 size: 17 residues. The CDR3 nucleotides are TGCGCCAGCAGCCAGGCCCCTCAGGGATTGGTGGTTTACGAGCAGTACTTC. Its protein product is CASSQAPQGLVVYEQYF.

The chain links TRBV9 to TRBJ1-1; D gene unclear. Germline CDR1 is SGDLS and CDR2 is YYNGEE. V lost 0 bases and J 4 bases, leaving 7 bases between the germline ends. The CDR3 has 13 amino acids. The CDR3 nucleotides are TGTGCCAGCAGCGTAGGTTCGGGCACTGAAGCTTTCTTT. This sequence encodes CASSVGSGTEAFF. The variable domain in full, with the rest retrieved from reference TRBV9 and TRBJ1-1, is DSGVTQTPKHLITATGQRVTLRCSPRSGDLSVYWYQQSLDQGLQFLIQYYNGEERAKGNILERFSAQQFPDLHSELNLSSLELGDSALYFCASSVGSGTEAFFGQGTRLTVV.

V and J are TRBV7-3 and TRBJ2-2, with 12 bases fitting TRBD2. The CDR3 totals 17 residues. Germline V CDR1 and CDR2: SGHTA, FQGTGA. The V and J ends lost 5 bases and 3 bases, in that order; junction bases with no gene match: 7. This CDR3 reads CASSPPTSGSHTGELFF. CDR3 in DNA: TGTGCCAGCAGCCCGCCGACTAGCGGGAGCCACACCGGGGAGCTGTTTTTT.

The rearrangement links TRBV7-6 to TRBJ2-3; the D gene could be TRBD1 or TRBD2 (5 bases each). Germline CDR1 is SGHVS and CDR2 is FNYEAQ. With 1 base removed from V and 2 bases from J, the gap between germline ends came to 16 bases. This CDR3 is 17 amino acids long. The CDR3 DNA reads TGTGCCAGCAGCTTAGGGGGCGGGCCAACCTTCACAGATACGCAGTATTTT. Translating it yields CASSLGGGPTFTDTQYF. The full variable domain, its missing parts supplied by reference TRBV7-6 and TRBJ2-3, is GAGVSQSPRYKVTKRGQDVALRCDPISGHVSLYWYRQALGQGPEFLTYFNYEAQQDKSGLPNDRFSAERPEGSISTLTIQRTEQRDSAMYRCASSLGGGPTFTDTQYFGPGTRLTVL.

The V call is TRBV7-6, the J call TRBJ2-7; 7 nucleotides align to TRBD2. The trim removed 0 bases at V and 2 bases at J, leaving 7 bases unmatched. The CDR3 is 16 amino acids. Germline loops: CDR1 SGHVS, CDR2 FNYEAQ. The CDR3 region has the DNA TGTGCCAGCAGCTTAGCGACTGCGGGAGTTCCCTACGAGCAGTACTTC. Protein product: CASSLATAGVPYEQYF.

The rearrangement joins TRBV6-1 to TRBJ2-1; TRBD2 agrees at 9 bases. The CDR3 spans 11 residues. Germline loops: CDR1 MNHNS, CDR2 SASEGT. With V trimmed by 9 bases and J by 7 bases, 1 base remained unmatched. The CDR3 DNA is TGTGCCAGTGCGGGGGGGAATGAGCAGTTCTTC. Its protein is CASAGGNEQFF.

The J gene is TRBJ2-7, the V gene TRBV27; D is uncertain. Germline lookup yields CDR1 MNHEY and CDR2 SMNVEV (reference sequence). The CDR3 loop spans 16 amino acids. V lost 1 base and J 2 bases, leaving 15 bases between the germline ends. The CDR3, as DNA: TGTGCCAGCAGTTTATATGGTCAAAATTCTCCCTACGAGCAGTACTTC. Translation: CASSLYGQNSPYEQYF.

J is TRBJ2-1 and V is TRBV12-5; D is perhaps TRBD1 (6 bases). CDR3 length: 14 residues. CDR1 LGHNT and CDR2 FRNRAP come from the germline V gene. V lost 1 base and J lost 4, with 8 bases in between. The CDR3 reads CASGLGGQYNEQFF. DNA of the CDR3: TGTGCTAGTGGTTTGGGTGGACAGTACAATGAGCAGTTCTTC. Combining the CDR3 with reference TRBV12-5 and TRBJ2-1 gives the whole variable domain DARVTQTPRHKVTEMGQEVTMRCQPILGHNTVFWYRQTMMQGLELLAYFRNRAPLDDSGMPKDRFSAEMPDATLATLKIQPSEPRDSAVYFCASGLGGQYNEQFFGPGTRLTVL.

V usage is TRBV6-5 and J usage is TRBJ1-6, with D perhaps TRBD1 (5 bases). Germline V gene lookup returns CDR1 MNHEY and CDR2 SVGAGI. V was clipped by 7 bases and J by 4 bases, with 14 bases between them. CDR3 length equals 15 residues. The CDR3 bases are TGTGCCAGCACCCTGGGCAGGGAGTATAATTCACCCCTCCACTTT. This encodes CASTLGREYNSPLHF.

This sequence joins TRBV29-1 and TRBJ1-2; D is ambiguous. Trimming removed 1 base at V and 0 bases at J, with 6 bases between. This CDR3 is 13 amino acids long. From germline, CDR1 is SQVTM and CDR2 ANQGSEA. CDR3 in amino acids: CSVEGSPNYGYTF. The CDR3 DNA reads TGCAGCGTTGAAGGCAGCCCTAACTATGGCTACACCTTC.

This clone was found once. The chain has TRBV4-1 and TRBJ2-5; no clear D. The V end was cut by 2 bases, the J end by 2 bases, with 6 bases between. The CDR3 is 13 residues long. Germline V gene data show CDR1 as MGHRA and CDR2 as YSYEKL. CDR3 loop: CASSQFGQETQYF. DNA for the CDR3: TGCGCCAGCAGCCAATTCGGACAAGAGACCCAGTACTTC.